The rows below give T cell receptor beta chains drawn from one sample of a study of graft-versus-host responses after intestinal transplantation. These TCRs are of unknown antigen specificity. Sequencing used immunoSEQ multiplex PCR; TCRdb keeps in-frame clones, though not all of them. The data contain about 51,000 clones, roughly 90% of them singletons. Sequencing was performed on unstimulated CD4+ T cells sorted from spleen or lymph node cells, taken before transplant. These receptors all stem from a human donor who was the organ donor for an intestinal transplant. The CDR3 runs from the conserved cysteine through the conserved F or W. Fields, in order: V gene, J gene, CDR3 protein.

TRBV28,TRBJ2-3,CASSYLAGGVTDTQYF
TRBV28,TRBJ2-7,CASSGSGRGPYEQYF
TRBV19,TRBJ1-5,CASSIATGGSPFDQPQHF
TRBV6-6,TRBJ2-7,CASSYIPGQGNEQYF
TRBV30,TRBJ1-4,CAWSVLGQGSEKLFF
TRBV11-2,TRBJ2-5,CASSLMTGQETQYF
TRBV5-5,TRBJ2-3,CASSLGWATADTQYF
TRBV28,TRBJ1-5,CASSRPGTGGQPQHF
TRBV5-1,TRBJ2-1,CASSLVQFPYNEQFF
TRBV5-1,TRBJ2-1,CASSRRLAGGPNEQFF
TRBV10-3,TRBJ2-7,CATQRDPTYEQYF
TRBV11-2,TRBJ2-7,CASSLQAYEQYF
TRBV4-2,TRBJ2-2,CASRLAGRIVSGELFF
TRBV5-1,TRBJ1-1,CASSRTDSMNTEAFF
TRBV2,TRBJ1-2,CASSPGQGNYGYTF
TRBV27,TRBJ1-1,CASSLYPGRGRTEAFF
TRBV19,TRBJ1-2,CASSPKGGGAYGYTF
TRBV7-9,TRBJ1-3,CASSLGDRTKGNTIYF